This is a list of T cell receptor beta chains from one sample in a study of blood T cell repertoires in COVID-19. The protocol was immunoSEQ multiplex PCR, while the TCRdb copy is restricted to in-frame clones and leaves out a portion. Of some 150,000 clones in the sample, roughly four fifths are singletons; the top ten hold less than 5%. The source material was peripheral blood. These receptors all come from a woman at least 80 years old with acute or convalescent COVID-19. CDR3s leave out the opening cysteine and the closing phenylalanine or tryptophan.

TRBV7-3	TRBJ2-1	ASSLNSGGYDNEQF
TRBV29-1	TRBJ1-6	SVGTGAGNSPLH
TRBV23-1	TRBJ1-6	ASSLQGASSPLH
TRBV6-4	TRBJ2-2	ASSEGQATGELF
TRBV5-3	TRBJ2-2	ARSPRGTGELF
TRBV6-1	TRBJ1-1	ASSELYRVNTEAF
TRBV19	TRBJ2-5	ASSLRPMGGSETQY
TRBV28	TRBJ2-5	ASSEHTYRGETQY
TRBV4-1	TRBJ1-2	ASSLTGGNYGYT
TRBV4-2	TRBJ2-2	ASSTRTGTGFPGELF
TRBV5-1	TRBJ2-7	ASSTGQGSYEQY
TRBV30	TRBJ1-5	AWSYPGSGWDQPQH
TRBV5-6	TRBJ2-1	ASSPRGSNEQF
TRBV25-1	TRBJ1-4	ASSAVRDRQF
TRBV5-4	TRBJ1-2	ASSLEHTNYGYT
TRBV28	TRBJ2-7	ASNSGSYEQY
TRBV28	TRBJ1-1	ASQRSDTEAF
TRBV13	TRBJ2-3	ASSLRRYRDTQY
TRBV7-2	TRBJ2-7	ASFGTITYEQY
TRBV4-1	TRBJ2-7	ASSQPLGYEQY
TRBV9	TRBJ2-1	ASSVGGTLYNEQF
TRBV20-1	TRBJ2-7	SARQAEQY
TRBV30	TRBJ1-2	AWNPGLYGYT
TRBV19	TRBJ1-4	ASSVRGPPATNEKLF
TRBV28	TRBJ2-4	ASSFPEGVIAKNIQY
TRBV20-1	TRBJ1-5	SATDSQPQH
TRBV19	TRBJ1-1	ATTENTEAF
TRBV12-3/TRBV12-4	TRBJ1-1	ASSFGDEAEAF